Listed here are 8 T cell receptor beta chains from one sample, sequenced in a study of CD8+CD57+ T cells in acquired aplastic anemia. For sequencing, patients were chosen who had shown expansion of CD8+CD57+ cells by flow cytometry. For CDR3 and TCR beta VDJ profiling, genomic DNA was the template used. TCRdb fed the reads into MiXCR, producing one record per CDR3 protein. The sample carries some 170,000 distinct CDR3 sequences, around 50% recorded once. Sequenced sample: sorted CD4+, CD8+, or CD8+CD57+ T cells (not recorded which) from PBMCs. The source of these receptors is a human donor with aplastic anemia.

On this clonotype itself: A much bigger clone sits one base away, suggesting this may be a read error. The rearrangement links TRBV19 to TRBJ2-1, with D maybe TRBD2 (6 bases). Germline loops: CDR1 LNHDA, CDR2 SQIVND (reference sequence). The CDR3 runs 16 residues. The CDR3 region has the DNA TGTGCCAGTAGTATGAGGAGGTCGGCTGGGCGGGATGAGCGGTTCTTC. Protein: CASSMRRSAGRDERFF.

This clonotype was counted ten times or more. The chain carries TRBV12-3 or TRBV12-4 and TRBJ2-5, with 7 bases that match TRBD2. V gave up 5 bases and J gave up 9 bases; unmatched junction bases: 15. The CDR3 length is 15 residues. The CDR3 region has the DNA TGTGCCAGCAGTCCACACGCGGGAGTCGTAGCGTCCCAGTACTTC. This translates into CASSPHAGVVASQYF.

This clonotype was observed at least ten times. The chain employs TRBV20-1 and TRBJ2-5, with 8 bases fitting TRBD2. Germline lookup yields CDR1 DFQATT and CDR2 SNEGSKA (reference sequence). Losses at the gene ends were 3 bases for V and 4 bases for J; bases not matched to a gene: 7. The CDR3 is 14 amino acids. The CDR3 sequence is CSASPPGLVETQYF. In DNA form, the CDR3 reads TGCAGTGCTAGCCCCCCGGGACTAGTAGAGACCCAGTACTTC.

This chain joins TRBV20-1 and TRBJ2-7; D unresolved. This CDR3 contains 13 residues. The V end lost 1 base, the J end lost 2 bases, and 9 bases lay between the germline ends. Germline V gene sequence: CDR1 DFQATT, CDR2 SNEGSKA (reference sequence). CDR3 residues: CSARVVRTYEQYF. For the CDR3, the DNA is TGCAGTGCTAGAGTTGTCAGAACCTACGAGCAGTACTTC.

This CDR3 is CASRRTGTGDNEQFF. CDR3 bases: TGTGCCAGCAGACGGACCGGGACAGGGGACAATGAGCAGTTCTTC. The V gene is TRBV4-2, the J gene TRBJ2-1; 10 nucleotides line up with TRBD1. Losses at the gene ends were 6 bases for V and 5 bases for J; bases not matched to a gene: 7. CDR3 length equals 15 residues. From germline, CDR1 is LGHNA and CDR2 YNFKEQ.

This clonotype was recorded only once. The V and J genes are TRBV5-6 and TRBJ1-2; possibly TRBD1 for D (5 bases). V lost 3 bases to trimming and J lost 2 bases, with 8 bases between them. There are 13 residues in the CDR3. Germline-derived CDR1 and CDR2 are SGHDT and YYEEEE. This CDR3 reads CASSSRENYGYTF. CDR3 in DNA: TGTGCCAGCAGCTCCAGGGAGAACTATGGCTACACCTTC.

The chain joins TRBV11-1 to TRBJ2-1; 10 nucleotides align to TRBD1. The CDR3 runs 15 residues. V dropped 1 base and J dropped 3; count of bases not matched to a gene: 0. Germline CDR1 and CDR2: SGHAT and FQDESV (reference sequence). CDR3 region: CASSLGTGGYNEQFF. CDR3 nucleotide sequence: TGTGCCAGCAGCTTAGGGACAGGGGGCTACAATGAGCAGTTCTTC.

This clonotype was recorded at least ten times. The chain couples TRBV5-6 to TRBJ2-2; 14 nucleotides align to TRBD2. The CDR3 extends over 17 amino acids. Germline V gene sequence: CDR1 SGHDT, CDR2 YYEEEE. With V trimmed by 5 bases and J by 1 base, 4 bases remained unmatched. The CDR3 nucleotides read TGTGCCAGCAGGGGACTAGCGGGGGACCAGAACACCGGGGAGCTGTTTTTT. Residues: CASRGLAGDQNTGELFF. The full variable domain, its missing parts supplied by reference TRBV5-6 and TRBJ2-2, is DAGVTQSPTHLIKTRGQQVTLRCSPKSGHDTVSWYQQALGQGPQFIFQYYEEEERQRGNFPDRFSGHQFPNYSSELNVNALLLGDSALYLCASRGLAGDQNTGELFFGEGSRLTVL.